Listed below are T cell receptor beta chains from one sample, sequenced in a study of breast tumors, draining lymph nodes, adjacent tissues. Each CDR3 protein gets one entry after TCRdb re-called the multiplex PCR reads with MiXCR. The sample records approximately 9,100 distinct CDR3 sequences, 35% to 55% being singletons. Source material: tumor-adjacent breast tissue. The source of these receptors is a female donor with breast cancer. Some clones in this sample may be carry-over from other donors' samples. Both conserved end residues are part of each CDR3.

v_gene: TRBV5-1
CDR3aa: CASSRGLAGGRETQYF

v_gene: TRBV4-1
CDR3aa: CASSRTASSYNEQFF

v_gene: TRBV5-1
CDR3aa: CASSLGSLAGAYEQYF

v_gene: TRBV7-3
CDR3aa: CASSSLGPNNEQFF

v_gene: TRBV6-2/TRBV6-3
CDR3aa: CASSYETGEQYF

v_gene: TRBV20-1
CDR3aa: CSAQPIHNEQFF

v_gene: TRBV3-1
CDR3aa: CASSQGGLKAEAFF

v_gene: TRBV28
CDR3aa: CASSSLGGGVRGDYGYTF

v_gene: TRBV7-9
CDR3aa: CASSLAPGEAQYF

v_gene: TRBV12-3/TRBV12-4
CDR3aa: CASSLLAISTDTQYF

v_gene: TRBV7-2
CDR3aa: CASSSGAMGNQPQHF

v_gene: TRBV30
CDR3aa: CAWSRTLNTGELFF

v_gene: TRBV29-1
CDR3aa: CSVRQGTGGTDTQYF

v_gene: TRBV6-5
CDR3aa: CASRFDTGTIQYF

v_gene: TRBV27
CDR3aa: CASRPPLAGGTSTDTQYF

v_gene: TRBV7-9
CDR3aa: CASSSGTTGGPGDTQYF

v_gene: TRBV2
CDR3aa: CASRFQGRTNEKLFFGSGTQYF

v_gene: TRBV28
CDR3aa: CASSLVGQGHGELFF

v_gene: TRBV11-2
CDR3aa: CASSLRATNSPLHF

v_gene: TRBV4-2
CDR3aa: CASSQTDRGREKLFF

v_gene: TRBV7-3
CDR3aa: CASSLTFSYSTDTQYF

v_gene: TRBV11-2
CDR3aa: CASSTRTGASGGYEQYF

v_gene: TRBV20-1
CDR3aa: CSAIKGLGGYNEQFF

v_gene: TRBV2
CDR3aa: CASSGGENEKLFF

v_gene: TRBV2
CDR3aa: CASRGGGQGPYNEQFF

v_gene: TRBV5-1
CDR3aa: CASRDSGTSGYEQYF

v_gene: TRBV20-1
CDR3aa: CSARDWTGVFSPLHF

v_gene: TRBV10-3
CDR3aa: CATSVTDVRGGSSGANVPTF

v_gene: TRBV10-3
CDR3aa: CAISGGVRAQYEQYF

v_gene: TRBV7-8
CDR3aa: CASSIQGGNNSPLHF

v_gene: TRBV20-1
CDR3aa: CSARDWVASGTYEQYF

v_gene: TRBV11-2
CDR3aa: CASSLTYEQYF

v_gene: TRBV20-1
CDR3aa: CSAATHRALSGANVLTF

v_gene: TRBV2
CDR3aa: CASSASLGSGETQYF

v_gene: TRBV15
CDR3aa: CATRRTAYEQYF

v_gene: TRBV20-1
CDR3aa: CSARRGTSGGNEQFF

v_gene: TRBV4-1
CDR3aa: CASSQDLQRYEQYF

v_gene: TRBV6-6
CDR3aa: CASSGGRENQPQHF

v_gene: TRBV6-1
CDR3aa: CASSEPSGGPLSNQPQHF

v_gene: TRBV10-3
CDR3aa: CATETGDLTDTQYF

v_gene: TRBV4-1
CDR3aa: CASSQEARQGNEQYF

v_gene: TRBV25-1
CDR3aa: CASARVYGELFF

v_gene: TRBV7-9
CDR3aa: CASSQGDDGYTF

v_gene: TRBV29-1
CDR3aa: CSALTGKAFF

v_gene: TRBV7-8
CDR3aa: CASSEQGTHEQYF

v_gene: TRBV7-2
CDR3aa: CASSPTTGGTNTQYF

v_gene: TRBV5-1
CDR3aa: CASSLEGFNQPQHF

v_gene: TRBV30
CDR3aa: CAWSRTGSSGNTIYF

v_gene: TRBV20-1
CDR3aa: CSAHTADTTYEQYF

v_gene: TRBV2
CDR3aa: CASSEALSMNIQYF

v_gene: TRBV10-2
CDR3aa: CASSDRASYNSPLHF